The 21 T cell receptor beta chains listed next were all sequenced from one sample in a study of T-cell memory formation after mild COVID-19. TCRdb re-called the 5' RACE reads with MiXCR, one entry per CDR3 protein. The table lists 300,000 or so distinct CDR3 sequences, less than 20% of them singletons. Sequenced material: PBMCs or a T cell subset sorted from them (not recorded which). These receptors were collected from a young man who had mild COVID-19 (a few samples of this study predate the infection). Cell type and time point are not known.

This CDR3 reads CASSQTEGDETQYF. The CDR3 DNA sequence: TGTGCCAGCAGTCAAACCGAGGGGGATGAGACCCAGTACTTC. The rearrangement links TRBV4-2 to TRBJ2-5; D may be TRBD1 (6 bases). The CDR3 loop spans 14 amino acids. V lost 6 bases to trimming and J lost 5 bases, with 16 bases between them. Germline CDR1 reads LGHNA; CDR2 reads YNFKEQ.

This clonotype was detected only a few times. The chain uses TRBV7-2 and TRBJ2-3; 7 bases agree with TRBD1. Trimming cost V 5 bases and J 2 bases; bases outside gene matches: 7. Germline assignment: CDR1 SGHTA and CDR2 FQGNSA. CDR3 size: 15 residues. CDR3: CASSVGTAPTDTQYF. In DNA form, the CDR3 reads TGTGCCAGCAGCGTTGGGACAGCACCCACAGATACGCAGTATTTT.

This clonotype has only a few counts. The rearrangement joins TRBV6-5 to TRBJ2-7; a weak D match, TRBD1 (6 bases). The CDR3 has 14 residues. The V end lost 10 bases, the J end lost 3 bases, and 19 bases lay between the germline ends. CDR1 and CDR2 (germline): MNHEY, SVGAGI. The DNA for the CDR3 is TGTGCCACTACGGAGTTAGGGGGTCACTACGAGCAGTACTTC. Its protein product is CATTELGGHYEQYF.

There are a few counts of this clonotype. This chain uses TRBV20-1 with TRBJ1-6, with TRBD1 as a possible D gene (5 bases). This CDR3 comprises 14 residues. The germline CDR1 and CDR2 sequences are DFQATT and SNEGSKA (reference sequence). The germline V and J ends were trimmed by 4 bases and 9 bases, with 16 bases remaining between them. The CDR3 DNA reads TGCAGTGCTAAAACCGGGACCGAGGGTTCACCCCTCCACTTT. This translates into CSAKTGTEGSPLHF.

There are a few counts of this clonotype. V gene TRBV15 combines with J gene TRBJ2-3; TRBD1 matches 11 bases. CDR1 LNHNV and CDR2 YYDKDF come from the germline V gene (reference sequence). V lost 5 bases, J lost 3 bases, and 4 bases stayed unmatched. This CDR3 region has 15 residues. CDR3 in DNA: TGTGCCACCAGCGTGGGGACAGGGGGTACAGATACGCAGTATTTT. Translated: CATSVGTGGTDTQYF.

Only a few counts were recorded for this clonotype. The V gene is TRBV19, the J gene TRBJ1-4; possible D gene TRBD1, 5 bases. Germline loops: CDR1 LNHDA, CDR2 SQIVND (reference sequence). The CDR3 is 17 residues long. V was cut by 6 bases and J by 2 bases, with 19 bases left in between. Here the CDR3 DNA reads TGTGCCAGTAGAAACTCTCAACTACAGGTGACTAATGAAAAACTGTTTTTT. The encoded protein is CASRNSQLQVTNEKLFF.

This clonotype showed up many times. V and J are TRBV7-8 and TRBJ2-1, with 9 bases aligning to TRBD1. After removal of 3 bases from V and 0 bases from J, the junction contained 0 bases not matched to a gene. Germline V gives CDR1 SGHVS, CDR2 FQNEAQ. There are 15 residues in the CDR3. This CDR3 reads CASSLDRGSYNEQFF. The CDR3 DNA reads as TGTGCCAGCAGCTTGGACAGGGGCTCCTACAATGAGCAGTTCTTC.

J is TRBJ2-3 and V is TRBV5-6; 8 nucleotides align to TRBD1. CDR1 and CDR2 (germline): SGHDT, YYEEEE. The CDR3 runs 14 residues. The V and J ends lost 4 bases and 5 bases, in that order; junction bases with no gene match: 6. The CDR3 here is CASSAGQGRDTQYF. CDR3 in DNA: TGTGCCAGCAGCGCCGGACAGGGAAGAGATACGCAGTATTTT.

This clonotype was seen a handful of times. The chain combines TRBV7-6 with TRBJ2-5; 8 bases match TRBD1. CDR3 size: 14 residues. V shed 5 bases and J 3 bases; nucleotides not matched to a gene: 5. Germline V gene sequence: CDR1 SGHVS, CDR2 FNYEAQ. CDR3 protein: CASSKPTGEETQYF. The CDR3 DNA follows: TGTGCCAGCAGCAAGCCGACAGGGGAAGAGACCCAGTACTTC.

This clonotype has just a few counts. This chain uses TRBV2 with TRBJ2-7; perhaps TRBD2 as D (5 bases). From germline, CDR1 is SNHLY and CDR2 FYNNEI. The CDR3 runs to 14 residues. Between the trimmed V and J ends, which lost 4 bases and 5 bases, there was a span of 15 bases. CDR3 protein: CASSGGRGRHEQYF. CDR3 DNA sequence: TGTGCCAGCAGTGGGGGTCGGGGTAGGCACGAGCAGTACTTC.

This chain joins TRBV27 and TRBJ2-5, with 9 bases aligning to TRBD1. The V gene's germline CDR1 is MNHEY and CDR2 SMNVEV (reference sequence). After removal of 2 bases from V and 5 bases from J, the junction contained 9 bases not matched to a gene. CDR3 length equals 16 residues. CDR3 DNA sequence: TGTGCCAGCAGTTTAATTGGGACAGGGCTCAGGGAGACCCAGTACTTC. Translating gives CASSLIGTGLRETQYF.

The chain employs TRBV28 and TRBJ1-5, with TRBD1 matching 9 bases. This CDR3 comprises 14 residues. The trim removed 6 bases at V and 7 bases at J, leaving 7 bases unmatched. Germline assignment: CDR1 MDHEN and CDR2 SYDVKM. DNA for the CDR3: TGTGCCAGCAGGGGGACACAGGGGGCCCAGCCCCAGCATTTT. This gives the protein CASRGTQGAQPQHF.

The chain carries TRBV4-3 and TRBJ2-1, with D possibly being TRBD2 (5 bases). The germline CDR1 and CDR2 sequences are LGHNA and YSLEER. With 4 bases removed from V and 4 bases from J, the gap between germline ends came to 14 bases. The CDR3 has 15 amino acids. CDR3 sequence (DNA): TGCGCCAGCAGCCCTAGCTGGTGGGATTACAATGAGCAGTTCTTC. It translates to CASSPSWWDYNEQFF.

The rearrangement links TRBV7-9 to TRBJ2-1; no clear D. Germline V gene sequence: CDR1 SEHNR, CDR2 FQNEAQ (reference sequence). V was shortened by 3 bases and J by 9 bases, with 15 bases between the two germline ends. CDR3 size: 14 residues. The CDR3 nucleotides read TGTGCCAGCAGCTTCGAGGTGTATATCCCTGAGCAGTTCTTC. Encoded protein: CASSFEVYIPEQFF.

The CDR3: CASSFMDGNYEQYV. CDR3 in DNA: TGTGCCAGCAGCTTTATGGACGGAAACTACGAGCAGTACGTC. V is TRBV7-9 and J is TRBJ2-7; no reliable D call. The germline gives CDR1 SEHNR, CDR2 FQNEAQ (reference sequence). The CDR3 consists of 14 residues. V was clipped by 3 bases and J by 3 bases, with 12 bases between them.

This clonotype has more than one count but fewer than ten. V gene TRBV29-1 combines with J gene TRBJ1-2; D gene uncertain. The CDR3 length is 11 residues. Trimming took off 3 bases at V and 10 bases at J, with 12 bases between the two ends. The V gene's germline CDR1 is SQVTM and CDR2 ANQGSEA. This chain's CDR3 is CSVDRKSVYTF. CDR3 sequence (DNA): TGCAGCGTTGACCGAAAGAGTGTCTACACCTTC.

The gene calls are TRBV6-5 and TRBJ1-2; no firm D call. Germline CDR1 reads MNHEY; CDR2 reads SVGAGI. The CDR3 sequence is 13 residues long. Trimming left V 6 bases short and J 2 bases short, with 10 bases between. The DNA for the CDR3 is TGTGCCAGCAGATCCCCGAGGAACTATGGCTACACCTTC. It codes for CASRSPRNYGYTF.

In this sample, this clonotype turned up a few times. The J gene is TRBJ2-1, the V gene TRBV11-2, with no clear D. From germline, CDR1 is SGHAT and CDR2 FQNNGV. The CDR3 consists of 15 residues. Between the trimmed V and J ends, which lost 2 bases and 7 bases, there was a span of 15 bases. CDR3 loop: CASSLYSPVPNEQFF. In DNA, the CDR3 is TGTGCCAGCAGCTTATACAGCCCGGTCCCGAATGAGCAGTTCTTC.

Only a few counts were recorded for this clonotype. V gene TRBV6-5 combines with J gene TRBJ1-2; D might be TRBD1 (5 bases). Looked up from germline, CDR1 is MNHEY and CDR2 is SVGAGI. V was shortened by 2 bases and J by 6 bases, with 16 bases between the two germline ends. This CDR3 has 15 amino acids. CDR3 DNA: TGTGCCAGCAGTTACCTTGGGGGTCGGATGGATGGCTACACCTTC. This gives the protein CASSYLGGRMDGYTF.

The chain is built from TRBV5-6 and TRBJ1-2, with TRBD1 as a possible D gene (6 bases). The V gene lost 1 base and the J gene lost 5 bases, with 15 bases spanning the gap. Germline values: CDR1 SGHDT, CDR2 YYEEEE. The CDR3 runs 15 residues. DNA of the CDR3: TGTGCCAGCAGCTTGTATCGACAGGAGGGGTATGGCTACACCTTC. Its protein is CASSLYRQEGYGYTF.

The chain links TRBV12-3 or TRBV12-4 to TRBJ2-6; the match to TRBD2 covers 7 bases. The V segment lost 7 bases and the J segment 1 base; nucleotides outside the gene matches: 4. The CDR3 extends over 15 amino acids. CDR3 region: CASTPGGSGANVLTF. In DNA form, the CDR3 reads TGTGCCAGCACCCCGGGGGGATCTGGGGCCAACGTCCTGACTTTC.